This T cell receptor beta chain was found in a study of blood T cell repertoires in COVID-19. Study in general: Specimens from acute and convalescent COVID-19 originated in the United States, Italy and Spain. Sources were T cells, B-cell-depleted T cells, or PBMCs; the material itself was cDNA or gDNA.

Original analysis: Estimation of nucleated cell counts was performed using reference gene primer amplification. Some clones are missing from TCRdb's copy, which holds only in-frame ones; the method was immunoSEQ multiplex PCR. The V and J calls and the clone size are those of that table, but D and trimming were determined from the DNA. The sample yields under 20,000 clones, around 83% seen once. This clonotype was sampled from a human donor with active COVID-19. The donor label of this sample is uncertain. The sample comprised peripheral blood.

The CDR3 DNA follows: TGTGCCAGCAGCTCCCCGGAGCACTACGAGCAGTACTTC. Its protein is CASSSPEHYEQYF. The chain recombines TRBV11-1 with TRBJ2-7; no clear D. This CDR3 spans 13 amino acids. V was shortened by 4 bases and J by 3 bases, with 10 bases between the two germline ends. Per the germline V gene, CDR1 is SGHAT and CDR2 is FQDESV (reference sequence).